These 22 T cell receptor beta chains were all obtained from the same sample, sequenced in a study of cytomegalovirus exposure and HLA in healthy donors. The PCR made use of 60 Vbeta and 13 Jbeta primers. Sequenced by immunoSEQ multiplex PCR; TCRdb stores in-frame clones only, minus some. Seen here are 100,000 to 150,000 clones, roughly 74% observed once, and the top ten hold approximately 7%. Sample: PBMCs. Source of these receptors: a male donor in good health and CMV-seronegative.

This chain connects TRBV2 to TRBJ2-4; 7 bases align to TRBD1. CDR1 and CDR2 (germline): SNHLY, FYNNEI. The V segment lost 6 bases and the J segment 0 bases; nucleotides outside the gene matches: 5. This CDR3 has 15 amino acids. The CDR3 protein is CASRRQGLAKNIQYF. The CDR3, as DNA: TGTGCCAGCAGGCGACAGGGATTAGCCAAAAACATTCAGTACTTC.

With regard to this clone: This CDR3 fails to terminate in the conserved phenylalanine or tryptophan, so it likely reflects a read error. This chain links TRBV2 with TRBJ1-3, with TRBD1 as a possible D gene (5 bases). The CDR3 extends over 13 amino acids. Per the germline V gene, CDR1 is SNHLY and CDR2 is FYNNEI. Trimming took off 10 bases at V and 0 bases at J, with 10 bases between the two ends. The CDR3 bases are TGTGCCATCCGGGGGAGCTCTGGAAACACCATATATCTT. Protein: CAIRGSSGNTIYL.

The chain uses TRBV7-2 and TRBJ2-7; D is perhaps TRBD2 (5 bases). V dropped 6 bases and J dropped 5 bases, with 17 bases sitting between them. CDR1 is SGHTA and CDR2 is FQGNSA in the germline V gene. The CDR3 is 14 residues long. CDR3 nucleotide sequence: TGTGCCAGCAGATCGAGCGTAGGACTCGACGAGCAGTACTTC. Translation gives CASRSSVGLDEQYF.

The rearrangement uses TRBV6-6 and TRBJ2-2, with D hard to call. CDR1 MNHNY and CDR2 SVGAGI come from the germline V gene (reference sequence). This CDR3 is 15 amino acids long. V lost 8 bases and J lost 5, with 18 bases in between. CDR3 amino acids: CASRTRQEQTGELFF. The CDR3 bases are TGTGCCAGCCGAACCCGACAAGAACAAACCGGGGAGCTGTTTTTT.

This CDR3 is CASSVVQDTEAFF. As DNA, the CDR3 is TGTGCCAGCAGCGTAGTCCAGGACACTGAAGCTTTCTTT. The rearrangement joins TRBV9 to TRBJ1-1; no definite D call. CDR1 is SGDLS, CDR2 YYNGEE, per germline. The V end was cut by 0 bases, the J end by 3 bases, with 6 bases between. The CDR3 length is 13 residues.

The gene calls are TRBV7-8 and TRBJ2-3; D is possibly TRBD1 (5 bases). V lost 3 bases and J 2 bases, leaving 9 bases between the germline ends. CDR1 is SGHVS and CDR2 is FQNEAQ in the germline V gene. CDR3 length equals 14 residues. The CDR3 region is CASSLADITDTQYF. The CDR3 nucleotides are TGTGCCAGCAGCTTGGCGGACATCACAGATACGCAGTATTTT.

This clone was seen a few times. The CDR3 region has the DNA TGCGCCAGCAGCTTCCAAATGACAGGTCTGGGCTATGGCTACACCTTC. Encoded protein: CASSFQMTGLGYGYTF. This chain connects TRBV5-1 to TRBJ1-2, with D possibly TRBD1 on 6 matching bases. V lost 2 bases, J lost 4 bases, and 18 bases lay in between. This CDR3 is 16 amino acids long. Germline CDR1 is SGHRS and CDR2 is YFSETQ.

The V gene is TRBV9, the J gene TRBJ1-2; 9 nucleotides line up with TRBD1. The CDR3 is 15 residues long. The J segment lost 7 bases and the V segment lost 3 bases, leaving 10 bases of the junction unmatched. Germline V gene sequence: CDR1 SGDLS, CDR2 YYNGEE. DNA of the CDR3: TGTGCCAGCAGCGACCGTGGACAGGGGATCTCTGGCTACACCTTC. It specifies CASSDRGQGISGYTF.

The chain links TRBV6-4 to TRBJ1-1; D not resolved. This CDR3 spans 13 amino acids. CDR1 is MRHNA, CDR2 SNTAGT, per germline. Trimming shortened V by 3 bases and J by 4 bases, and 9 bases separated the two germline ends. The CDR3 is CASSERAATEAFF. CDR3 bases: TGTGCCAGCAGTGAGAGAGCGGCCACTGAAGCTTTCTTT.

This clone has only a few counts. It differs at one base from a far larger clone, so likely a read error. V gene TRBV29-1 combines with J gene TRBJ1-4; D gene uncertain. This CDR3 is 14 amino acids long. Germline V gene sequence: CDR1 SQVTM, CDR2 ANQGSEA. Trimming pared 4 bases from V and 2 bases from J, leaving 11 bases between. In DNA, the CDR3 is TGCAGCGTTGCGTCAGGAGGGACTAATGAAAAACTGTTTTTT. Translation gives CSVASGGTNEKLFF.

About this clone: Its ends do not fully match the called genes, so a read error is possible. The chain links TRBV27 to TRBJ2-1; maybe TRBD2 (6 bases). The CDR3 covers 17 residues. Germline V gene data show CDR1 as MNHEY and CDR2 as SMNVEV (reference sequence). For the CDR3, the DNA is TGTGCCAGCAGTTTAAAGTGGACTACACACTCCTACAATGAGCAGCTCTTC. Its protein is CASSLKWTTHSYNEQLF.

The V call is TRBV28, the J call TRBJ2-7, with 9 bases that match TRBD2. CDR1 and CDR2 from the germline V gene are MDHEN and SYDVKM. The V and J ends lost 4 bases and 2 bases, in that order; junction bases with no gene match: 6. The CDR3 has 15 amino acids. DNA for the CDR3: TGTGCCAGCAGTTCGCGGACTAGCGTCGCCTACGAGCAGTACTTC. Its translation: CASSSRTSVAYEQYF.

This clone has a single count. The CDR3 loop is CASSLVLRTAVMNTEAFF. In DNA, the CDR3 is TGTGCCAGCAGCTTAGTTCTCCGGACAGCAGTCATGAACACTGAAGCTTTCTTT. The V gene is TRBV11-2, the J gene TRBJ1-1; TRBD1 might be the D (6 bases). Trimming took off 1 base at V and 0 bases at J, with 18 bases between the two ends. CDR1 is SGHAT, CDR2 FQNNGV, per germline. The CDR3 extends over 18 amino acids.

The V and J genes are TRBV5-6 and TRBJ2-1, with D possibly being TRBD1 (6 bases). V was shortened by 4 bases and J by 2 bases, with 16 bases between the two germline ends. The CDR3 extends over 16 amino acids. Germline V CDR1 and CDR2: SGHDT, YYEEEE. The DNA of the CDR3 is TGTGCCAGCAGCCCCTCGTTTGGGGGCCCCTACAATGAGCAGTTCTTC. Its protein is CASSPSFGGPYNEQFF.

A few counts support this clone. The V and J genes are TRBV4-1 and TRBJ1-5, with 7 bases that match TRBD1. The CDR3 extends over 16 amino acids. Looked up from germline, CDR1 is MGHRA and CDR2 is YSYEKL. The V segment lost 0 bases and the J segment 6 bases; nucleotides outside the gene matches: 8. The DNA of the CDR3 is TGCGCCAGCAGCCAAGAGATAGGGGGCCTGATTCAGCCCCAGCATTTT. Amino acid sequence: CASSQEIGGLIQPQHF.

Here the CDR3 reads CATSVNPPTGHEQFF. In DNA form, the CDR3 reads TGTGCCACCAGCGTTAATCCCCCCACAGGGCATGAGCAGTTCTTC. The chain recombines TRBV15 with TRBJ2-1; tentatively, D is TRBD1 (6 bases). The CDR3 is 15 amino acids. Germline lookup yields CDR1 LNHNV and CDR2 YYDKDF (reference sequence). The V end was cut by 5 bases, the J end by 8 bases, with 19 bases between.

The chain is built from TRBV28 and TRBJ2-4, with 8 bases matching TRBD1. The CDR3 loop spans 16 amino acids. The junction had 7 bases not matched to a gene; V was cut back by 5 bases and J by 1 base. Germline CDR1 is MDHEN and CDR2 is SYDVKM. For the CDR3, the DNA is TGTGCCAGCAGTCCCAGGGGGCGCGGGGCCAAAAACATTCAGTACTTC. This codes for CASSPRGRGAKNIQYF.

The chain uses TRBV29-1 and TRBJ2-7; D is perhaps TRBD1 (6 bases). The length of the CDR3 is 14 residues. Per germline, CDR1 SQVTM and CDR2 ANQGSEA. Trimming took 4 bases from V and 4 from J, leaving 17 bases between them. The CDR3 loop reads CSVVLGRGNYEQYF. CDR3 coding DNA: TGCAGCGTTGTACTGGGCAGGGGCAATTACGAGCAGTACTTC.

This chain joins TRBV10-1 and TRBJ2-1, with 10 positions matching TRBD2. The germline V gene has CDR1 WNHNN and CDR2 SYGVQD (reference sequence). Germline trimming cut 2 bases from V and 6 bases from J; bases unmatched to any gene: 13. The CDR3 has 18 amino acids. This chain's CDR3 is CASSERLAGDPRGNEQFF. The CDR3 region has the DNA TGCGCCAGCAGTGAGCGTCTAGCGGGGGATCCGAGGGGCAATGAGCAGTTCTTC.

About this clone itself: A junction boundary mismatches the germline segment, possibly from a read error. V and J are TRBV2 and TRBJ2-7; 9 nucleotides line up with TRBD2. Germline V gene sequence: CDR1 SNHLY, CDR2 FYNNEI. The CDR3 extends over 15 amino acids. DNA of the CDR3: TGTGCCAGCAGCCTCCAGGGACTAGCTTCCGACGAGCAGTGCTTC. Amino acid sequence: CASSLQGLASDEQCF.

V gene TRBV6-5 combines with J gene TRBJ1-3; the D is unclear. CDR1 is MNHEY and CDR2 is SVGAGI in the germline V gene. V was pared by 7 bases and J by 2 bases, with 15 bases between. The CDR3 has 15 residues. CDR3 region: CASTLGRIAGNTIYF. The CDR3 DNA is TGTGCCAGCACATTGGGGAGAATCGCTGGAAACACCATATATTTT.

This chain joins TRBV11-1 and TRBJ1-6; 7 nucleotides match TRBD1. V shed 3 bases and J 9 bases; nucleotides not matched to a gene: 5. The CDR3 contains 14 residues. In germline, CDR1 is SGHAT, CDR2 FQDESV (reference sequence). The CDR3 DNA reads as TGTGCCAGCAGCTTGAACAGGGGCGGTTCACCCCTCCACTTT. Its translation is CASSLNRGGSPLHF.